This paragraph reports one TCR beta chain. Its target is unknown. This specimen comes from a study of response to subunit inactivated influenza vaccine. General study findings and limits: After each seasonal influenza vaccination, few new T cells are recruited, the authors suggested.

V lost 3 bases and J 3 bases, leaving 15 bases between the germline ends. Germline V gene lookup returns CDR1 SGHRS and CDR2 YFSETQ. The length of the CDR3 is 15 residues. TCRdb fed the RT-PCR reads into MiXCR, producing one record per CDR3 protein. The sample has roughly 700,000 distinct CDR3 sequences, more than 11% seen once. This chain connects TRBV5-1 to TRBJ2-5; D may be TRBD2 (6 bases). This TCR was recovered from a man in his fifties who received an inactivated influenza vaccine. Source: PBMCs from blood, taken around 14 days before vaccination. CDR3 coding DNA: TGCGCCAGCAGCTCAGTGCTTGGGGAGGAAGAGACCCAGTACTTC. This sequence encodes CASSSVLGEEETQYF. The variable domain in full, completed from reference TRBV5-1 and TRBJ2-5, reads KAGVTQTPRYLIKTRGQQVTLSCSPISGHRSVSWYQQTPGQGLQFLFEYFSETQRNKGNFPGRFSGRQFSNSRSEMNVSTLELGDSALYLCASSSVLGEEETQYFGPGTRLLVL.